Listed below are T cell receptor beta chains from one sample, sequenced in a study of shared T cell receptors in the human thymus. The protocol was immunoSEQ multiplex PCR, while the TCRdb copy is restricted to in-frame clones and leaves out a portion. The top ten clones hold over 0.008% of a sample with around 730,000 clones, 80% to 90% of them seen once. The same specimen was also included in a second study, on human thymus T cells.

Sequencing was done on a sample of thymocytes. These receptors all stem from a girl less than two years old with a congenital heart defect. Both conserved end residues are part of each CDR3. Rows may omit the clone size; those that give it use once, few, many or a size class.

j_gene | abundance | v_gene | CDR3aa
TRBJ1-2 | once | TRBV28 | CASSKARERYGYTF
TRBJ1-1 | NA | TRBV5-6 | CASSPHGTEAFF
TRBJ2-7 | NA | TRBV18 | CASSPGTTAYEQYF
TRBJ2-7 | NA | TRBV6-5 | CASSPGQGPIEQYF
TRBJ2-7 | few | TRBV7-8 | CASSLSVRPTGKAPYEQYF
TRBJ1-1 | NA | TRBV28 | CASAGLDRDTEAFF
TRBJ2-7 | NA | TRBV25-1 | CASRPTGTGRPNSHEQYF
TRBJ1-6 | NA | TRBV6-1 | CASSEDRDRSSYNSPLHF
TRBJ1-5 | NA | TRBV27 | CASSELAGGPYQPQHF
TRBJ2-7 | NA | TRBV11-2 | CASSSRTGPSSYEQYF
TRBJ1-3 | NA | TRBV5-8 | CASSFGDRVSVIGRGNTIYF
TRBJ1-4 | NA | TRBV6-5 | CASSSRTGLGKLFF
TRBJ1-4 | NA | TRBV5-1 | CASSFFLSTQDEKLFF
TRBJ1-4 | NA | TRBV4-2 | CASSQQDRGWGTATNEKLFF
TRBJ1-3 | NA | TRBV5-1 | CASTPDRTISGNTIYF
TRBJ2-1 | NA | TRBV9 | CASSGAATSHSYNEQFF
TRBJ2-5 | NA | TRBV5-1 | CASSLTSGGAGWETQYF
TRBJ2-6 | few | TRBV11-2 | CASSLDLRSSGANVLTF
TRBJ2-3 | NA | TRBV29-1 | CSAPGLGGCTQYF
TRBJ1-2 | NA | TRBV7-3 | CASSYTGNYGYTF
TRBJ2-3 | NA | TRBV5-1 | CASSPRKGGGNTDTQYF
TRBJ2-1 | NA | TRBV27 | CASSLFRGNEQFF
TRBJ2-3 | NA | TRBV6-5 | CATRPRGPCTDTQYF
TRBJ1-2 | once | TRBV28 | CASSFGQGAGGYTF
TRBJ1-2 | NA | TRBV7-2 | CASSLDSGLLGPNGYTF
TRBJ2-5 | NA | TRBV4-1 | CASSPGVETQYF
TRBJ1-1 | NA | TRBV7-8 | CASSPRTGELNTEAFF
TRBJ1-1 | few | TRBV5-6 | CASSQKDLTLGPTEAFF
TRBJ1-1 | NA | TRBV4-1 | CASSQDPTGRGTEAFF
TRBJ2-2 | NA | TRBV5-1 | CASSRDGQEGTGELFF
TRBJ1-4 | NA | TRBV5-8 | CASSRTGAANEKLFF